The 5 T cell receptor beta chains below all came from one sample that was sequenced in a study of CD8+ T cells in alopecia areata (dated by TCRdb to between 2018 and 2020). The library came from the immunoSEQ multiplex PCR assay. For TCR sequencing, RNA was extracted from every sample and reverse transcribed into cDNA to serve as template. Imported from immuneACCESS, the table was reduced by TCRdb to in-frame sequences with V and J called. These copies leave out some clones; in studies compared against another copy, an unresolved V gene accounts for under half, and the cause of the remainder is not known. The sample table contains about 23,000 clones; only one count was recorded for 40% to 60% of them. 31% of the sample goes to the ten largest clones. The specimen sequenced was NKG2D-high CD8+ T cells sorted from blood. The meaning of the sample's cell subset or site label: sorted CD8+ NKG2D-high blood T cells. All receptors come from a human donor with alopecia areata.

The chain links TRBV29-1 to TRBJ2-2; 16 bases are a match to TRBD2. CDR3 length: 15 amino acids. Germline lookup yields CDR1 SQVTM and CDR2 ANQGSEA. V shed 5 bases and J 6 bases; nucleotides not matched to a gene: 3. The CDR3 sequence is CSVSGTSGRAGELFF. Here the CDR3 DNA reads TGCAGCGTTTCCGGGACTAGCGGGAGGGCCGGGGAGCTGTTTTTT.

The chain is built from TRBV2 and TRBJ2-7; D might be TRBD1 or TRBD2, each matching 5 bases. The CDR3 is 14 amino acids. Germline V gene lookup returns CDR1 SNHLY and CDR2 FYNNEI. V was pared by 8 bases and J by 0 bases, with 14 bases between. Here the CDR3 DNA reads TGTGCCAGCCTGTGGGGGTCTAGCTCCTACGAGCAGTACTTC. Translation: CASLWGSSSYEQYF.

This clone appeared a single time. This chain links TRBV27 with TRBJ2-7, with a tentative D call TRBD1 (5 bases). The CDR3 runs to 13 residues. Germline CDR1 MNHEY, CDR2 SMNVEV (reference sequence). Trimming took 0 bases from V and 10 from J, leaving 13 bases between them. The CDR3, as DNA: TGTGCCAGCAGTTTATCCACAGGATCATACCAGTACTTC. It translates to CASSLSTGSYQYF.

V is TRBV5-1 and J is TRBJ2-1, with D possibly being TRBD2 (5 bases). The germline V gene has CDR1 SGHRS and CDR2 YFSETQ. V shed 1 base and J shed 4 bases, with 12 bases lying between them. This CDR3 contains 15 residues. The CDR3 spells CASSLFVRDYNEQFF. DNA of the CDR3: TGCGCCAGCAGCTTGTTTGTGAGGGATTACAATGAGCAGTTCTTC.

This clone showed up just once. The CDR3 loop reads CASSQVHRTTIYNEQFF. DNA for the CDR3: TGTGCCAGCAGCCAAGTACACAGGACTACTATCTACAATGAGCAGTTCTTC. J is TRBJ2-1 and V is TRBV7-9, with D perhaps matching TRBD2 (6 bases). Trimming removed 5 bases from V and 3 bases from J, with 20 bases in between. The CDR3 spans 17 residues. CDR1 and CDR2 from the germline V gene are SEHNR and FQNEAQ (reference sequence).